Reported below is one T cell receptor beta chain. As yet, its antigen is unknown. The sample is drawn from a study of T-cell memory formation after mild COVID-19. Overall study results and limits: CD8+ contracting clones occupied EMRA, while CD4+ ones occupied mainly CM and EM.

TCRdb reprocessed the 5' RACE reads with MiXCR, giving one entry per CDR3 protein. The data hold hundreds of thousands of distinct CDR3 sequences, with more than 20% observed a single time. The CDR3 loop spans 14 amino acids. Germline CDR1 KGHDR, CDR2 SFDVKD. The V and J ends lost 5 bases and 2 bases respectively, with 10 bases between them. Input material: PBMCs or a T cell subset sorted from them (not recorded which). V gene TRBV24-1 combines with J gene TRBJ2-3; D uncertain. This clonotype originated in an adult woman who had mild COVID-19 (a few samples of this study predate the infection). Cell type and time point are not known. The CDR3 nucleotides are TGTGCCACCAGTGCCACTCGCTCCACAGATACGCAGTATTTT. The encoded protein is CATSATRSTDTQYF.